Below are 16 T cell receptor beta chains sequenced from a single sample in a study of T cell repertoires in cytomegalovirus infection. Each CDR3 protein is one row after TCRdb ran MiXCR on the reads. This sample has 490,000 or so distinct CDR3 sequences; over 9% occur once, and the top ten carry roughly 10%. Sequenced input: PBMCs. These receptors all come from a human donor in good health (CMV status not recorded). Some clones in this sample may be carry-over from other donors' samples.

This CDR3 is CAWSVLGAGTAAPNYGYTF. The CDR3 DNA reads TGTGCCTGGAGTGTATTGGGGGCTGGGACAGCCGCTCCTAACTATGGCTACACCTTC. The chain employs TRBV30 and TRBJ1-2; 7 bases align to TRBD1. The CDR3 spans 19 residues. CDR1 is GTSNPN, CDR2 SVGIG, per germline (reference sequence). V was clipped by 0 bases and J by 0 bases; unmatched bases: 16.

This clonotype was recorded many times. V and J are TRBV14 and TRBJ2-2; D gene uncertain. V dropped 4 bases and J dropped 8 bases, with 11 bases sitting between them. Germline V gene data show CDR1 as SGHDN and CDR2 as FVKESK. The CDR3 runs 13 residues. The CDR3 region is CASSRWGNGELFF. The DNA of the CDR3 is TGTGCCAGCAGCCGGTGGGGTAATGGGGAGCTGTTTTTT.

A word on this clonotype: This may stem from a read error, because a much larger clone lies one nucleotide away. The chain is built from TRBV6-1 and TRBJ2-2; D call uncertain. Germline loops: CDR1 MNHNS, CDR2 SASEGT. The CDR3 is 14 residues long. The CDR3 nucleotides read TGTACCAGCAGTGAAGTGGGGTATACCGGGGAGCTGTTTTTT. Translated, it gives CTSSEVGYTGELFF.

This clonotype came up many times. This sequence joins TRBV19 and TRBJ1-5; 9 bases line up with TRBD1. Trimming removed 6 bases from V and 5 bases from J; junction bases left unmatched: 8. Germline V CDR1 and CDR2: LNHDA, SQIVND (reference sequence). CDR3 length: 15 amino acids. CDR3 DNA: TGTGCCAGTAGGGGGACAGGGATCATGGATCAGCCCCAGCATTTT. It yields the protein CASRGTGIMDQPQHF.

This clonotype came up a few times. The rearrangement uses TRBV12-3 or TRBV12-4 and TRBJ2-7; 9 bases fit TRBD1. After removal of 5 bases from V and 2 bases from J, the junction contained 13 bases not matched to a gene. CDR3 length: 17 residues. The CDR3 region is CASSGGQGLNSAYEQYF. Here the CDR3 DNA reads TGTGCCAGCAGTGGGGGACAGGGTTTAAATTCGGCCTACGAGCAGTACTTC.

This clonotype was seen ten or more times. J is TRBJ2-1 and V is TRBV6-1; the D call may be TRBD1 or TRBD2 (6 bases each). The ends were cut back, 4 bases at V and 8 bases at J, with 15 bases in the middle. Germline lookup yields CDR1 MNHNS and CDR2 SASEGT. The CDR3 is 14 amino acids. The CDR3 nucleotides read TGTGCCAGCAGTGTCTACAGGGAGGACGATGAGCAGTTCTTC. Its protein product is CASSVYREDDEQFF.

This clonotype was found many times. This chain joins TRBV28 and TRBJ1-5; a possible D gene is TRBD1 (5 bases). This CDR3 contains 19 residues. With 1 base removed from V and 2 bases from J, the gap between germline ends came to 21 bases. Germline lookup yields CDR1 MDHEN and CDR2 SYDVKM. The CDR3 DNA reads TGTGCCAGCAGTTTATTTAAGTTGGAGCCCTTGGGGGGCAATCAGCCCCAGCATTTT. Translation gives CASSLFKLEPLGGNQPQHF.

The V call is TRBV7-9, the J call TRBJ1-4; possibly TRBD1 for D (5 bases). Trimming removed 5 bases at V and 10 bases at J, with 14 bases between. Germline assignment: CDR1 SEHNR and CDR2 FQNEAQ (reference sequence). The CDR3 is 13 amino acids. The CDR3 DNA sequence: TGTGCCAGCAGCCCGGGGACCGATCGAAAACTGTTTTTT. It codes for CASSPGTDRKLFF.

V is TRBV29-1 and J is TRBJ2-4, with D hard to call. The CDR3 consists of 15 residues. Trimming stripped 3 bases from V and 5 bases from J, with 17 bases between. The V gene's germline CDR1 is SQVTM and CDR2 ANQGSEA. The CDR3 spells CSVEAPGRPENIQYF. For the CDR3, the DNA is TGCAGCGTTGAGGCACCCGGCCGGCCCGAAAACATTCAGTACTTC.

This clonotype has a count of ten or more. The chain carries TRBV7-8 and TRBJ1-4; D is undetermined. This CDR3 region has 14 residues. The germline V gene has CDR1 SGHVS and CDR2 FQNEAQ. Trimming stripped 4 bases from V and 5 bases from J, with 11 bases between. CDR3 loop: CASSSGPENEKLFF. CDR3 DNA: TGTGCCAGCAGCTCCGGGCCAGAAAATGAAAAACTGTTTTTT.

This clonotype came up a few times. The chain has TRBV6-6 and TRBJ2-7; 7 positions agree with TRBD1. The germline V gene encodes CDR1 MNHNY and CDR2 SVGAGI (reference sequence). This CDR3 region has 13 residues. Trimming removed 8 bases from V and 3 bases from J; junction bases left unmatched: 7. This CDR3 is CASRQGLNYEQYF. The CDR3 region has the DNA TGTGCCAGCCGACAGGGCCTTAACTACGAGCAGTACTTC.

The sample holds many counts of this clonotype. The chain joins TRBV12-3 or TRBV12-4 to TRBJ2-7; no firm D call. The CDR3 contains 12 residues. V lost 5 bases and J lost 3, with 8 bases in between. The CDR3 region is CASSPSNYEQYF. The CDR3 DNA sequence: TGTGCCAGCAGTCCGTCTAACTACGAGCAGTACTTC.

In the case of this clonotype: A read error may be the cause here, since a much bigger clone is one base away. This CDR3 is CASSSPAGANLLTF. The CDR3 bases are TGCGCCAGCAGCTCGCCGGCTGGGGCCAACCTCCTGACTTTC. The chain carries TRBV4-1 and TRBJ2-6; D may be TRBD1 (5 bases). The CDR3 covers 14 residues. Germline values: CDR1 MGHRA, CDR2 YSYEKL.

This clonotype was found a few times. The gene calls are TRBV20-1 and TRBJ2-5, with 9 positions matching TRBD2. Germline CDR1 is DFQATT and CDR2 is SNEGSKA (reference sequence). After removal of 6 bases from V and 5 bases from J, the junction contained 16 bases not matched to a gene. CDR3 length equals 16 residues. DNA for the CDR3: TGCAGTGCCCGCGGGGGGGGCGTGGGGGTCATGGAGACCCAGTACTTC. Amino acids: CSARGGGVGVMETQYF.

This clonotype was seen more than once but under ten times. The J gene is TRBJ1-6, the V gene TRBV20-1, with D possibly being TRBD1 (6 bases). The V and J ends lost 5 bases and 9 bases respectively, with 14 bases between them. The CDR3 spans 13 residues. Germline CDR1 reads DFQATT; CDR2 reads SNEGSKA (reference sequence). The DNA for the CDR3 is TGCAGTGCTCGGGGGCAGGATATTTCACCCCTCCACTTT. This translates into CSARGQDISPLHF.

There are many counts of this clonotype. The V call is TRBV20-1, the J call TRBJ2-7; no definite D call. CDR3 length equals 14 residues. V lost 6 bases, J lost 5 bases, and 20 bases lay in between. CDR1 is DFQATT, CDR2 SNEGSKA, per germline (reference sequence). The CDR3 protein is CSALPDSFRDEQYF. The CDR3 DNA sequence: TGCAGTGCCCTCCCTGACTCCTTCCGCGACGAGCAGTACTTC.